The rows below give T cell receptor beta chains drawn from one sample of a study of cytomegalovirus exposure and HLA in healthy donors. Clones were sequenced by immunoSEQ multiplex PCR, and TCRdb holds only the in-frame ones, with some missing. The sample lists about 110,000 clones; more than 70% were seen once. Sequenced input: PBMCs. These receptors all stem from a man aged 35 to 55 in good health and CMV-seronegative. Both conserved end residues are part of each CDR3. A D gene is named only where the DNA matches it firmly. Clone size, where shown, is once, few, many, or a class for clones that have expanded.

>few|TRBD1|TRBJ2-1|TRBV29-1
TGCAGCGTAGCACGGACAGGCGGGCGTGAGCAGTTCTTC
CSVARTGGREQFF
>NA|TRBD2|TRBJ2-3|TRBV6-1
TGTGCCAGCAGTGAGCGGGGGGGCCCAGATACGCAGTATTTT
CASSERGGPDTQYF
>few|NA|TRBJ1-6|TRBV14
TGTGCCAGCAGCCAACTGACAGCTAATTCACCCCTCCACTTT
CASSQLTANSPLHF
>NA|TRBD2|TRBJ2-1|TRBV7-6
TGTGCCAGCAGCACGGGACTAGCGGGGGTGCAGCAGTTCTTC
CASSTGLAGVQQFF
>NA|NA|TRBJ2-1|TRBV7-7
TGTGCCAGCAGCTTATCAGCGGCGAGTAGGGAGCAGTTCTTC
CASSLSAASREQFF
>few|NA|TRBJ2-1|TRBV21-1
TGTGCCACCGTCGGGAGGGCCTCCTACAATGAGCAGTTCTTC
CATVGRASYNEQFF
>NA|TRBD1|TRBJ2-6|TRBV9
TGTGCCAGCAGCGCTGGGGACAGGGGCATGTTTGACTCTGGGGCCAACGTCCTGACTTTC
CASSAGDRGMFDSGANVLTF
>NA|NA|TRBJ1-2|TRBV7-2
TGTGCCAGCAGCTGGGGCGGTAGCTATGGCTACACCTTC
CASSWGGSYGYTF
>NA|NA|TRBJ2-5|TRBV9
TGTGCCAGCAGCGCCGGCGCGGGAGAGACCCAGTACTTC
CASSAGAGETQYF
>NA|TRBD1|TRBJ1-4|TRBV2
TGTGCCAGCAGTCTCCGACAGGGGTATGAAAAACTGTTTTTT
CASSLRQGYEKLFF
>once|TRBD1|TRBJ1-3|TRBV23-1
TGCGCCAGCAGTCAATCCCACCAAACGGCAGGGGGCGAAGACACCATATATTTT
CASSQSHQTAGGEDTIYF
>few|TRBD1|TRBJ2-3|TRBV6-4
TGTGCCAGCAGTGACTCGGGACAGGCGACAGATACGCAGTATTTT
CASSDSGQATDTQYF
>once|TRBD1|TRBJ1-2|TRBV2
TGTGCCAGCAGTGATAGGGACAGGGGCTATGGCTACACCTTC
CASSDRDRGYGYTF
>NA|NA|TRBJ1-1|TRBV29-1
TGCAGCACGGACCCCGGCAGGGTGAGCACTGAAGCTTTCTTT
CSTDPGRVSTEAFF
>NA|TRBD2|TRBJ2-6|TRBV5-4
TGTGCCAGCAGCCGCTCTAGCGGGGGGGGGTCTGGGGCCAACGTCCTGACTTTC
CASSRSSGGGSGANVLTF
>NA|NA|TRBJ2-2|TRBV5-4
TGTGCCAGCAGCACCCCAGCGGCCGGGGAGCTGTTTTTT
CASSTPAAGELFF
>NA|NA|TRBJ2-7|TRBV21-1
TGTGCCTCCGAGCGGACTCCCTACGAGCAGTACTTC
CASERTPYEQYF
>NA|NA|TRBJ2-5|TRBV4-2
TGTGCCAGCAGCCAAGATCCGGGTCCCAGGAGGCAGTACTTC
CASSQDPGPRRQYF
>once|NA|TRBJ2-3|TRBV2
TGTGCCAGCAGTGGGGGACATGGGGCAGATACGCAGTATTTT
CASSGGHGADTQYF
>NA|TRBD2|TRBJ2-3|TRBV9
TGTGCCAGCAGCGTACCTGCGGGGGCGCAGTATTTT
CASSVPAGAQYF
>NA|NA|TRBJ2-3|TRBV7-2
TGTGCCAGCAGCTTAGCGGGACACCCCACAGATACGCAGTATTTT
CASSLAGHPTDTQYF
>few|NA|TRBJ2-3|TRBV7-2
TGTGCCAGCAGCCCCCCCATAGATACGCAGTATTTT
CASSPPIDTQYF
>once|TRBD1|TRBJ2-1|TRBV6-4
TGTGCCAGCAGTGACCAACCGGGACAGGGGTGGAATGAGCAGTTCTTC
CASSDQPGQGWNEQFF
>NA|TRBD1|TRBJ2-7|TRBV7-8
TGTGCCAGCAGTCGGAATCGGGACAGCCCAATCTACGAGCAGTACTTC
CASSRNRDSPIYEQYF
>NA|NA|TRBJ2-7|TRBV5-1
TGCGCCAGCAGCCTGGGGGGGGGCCAGGTGGAGCAGTACTTC
CASSLGGGQVEQYF
>NA|NA|TRBJ1-2|TRBV18
TGTGCCAGCTCACCACTGGAGGGGCACCTTGGCTACACCTTC
CASSPLEGHLGYTF
>NA|TRBD2|TRBJ2-1|TRBV5-1
TGCGCCAGCAGCGAAGGACTAGCGGGGGGAGCGGAGCAGTTCTTC
CASSEGLAGGAEQFF
>few|NA|TRBJ2-7|TRBV7-2
TGTGCCAGCAGCTTTCGGCAGGGCGGCTACGAGCAGTACTTC
CASSFRQGGYEQYF
>NA|TRBD2|TRBJ2-5|TRBV5-1
TGCGCCAGCAGGCCGGGTAGCGGGGAAGGGACCCAGTACTTC
CASRPGSGEGTQYF
>NA|NA|TRBJ1-2|TRBV19
TGTGCCAGCCGATTTCGGGGGGCGGACTATGGCTACACCTTC
CASRFRGADYGYTF
>few|TRBD1|TRBJ2-7|TRBV10-3
TGTGCCATCGGAAGGACAGGAGAAAGCTCCTACGAGCAGTACTTC
CAIGRTGESSYEQYF
>NA|NA|TRBJ2-2|TRBV6-5
TGTGCCAGCAGCTCAGGGATTTTTACCACCGGGGAGCTGTTTTTT
CASSSGIFTTGELFF
>NA|TRBD2|TRBJ2-3|TRBV5-1
TGCGCCAGCAGCTTTAGCGGGGGGATAACAGATACGCAGTATTTT
CASSFSGGITDTQYF
>NA|TRBD1|TRBJ2-5|TRBV6-1
TGTGCCAGCAGTGTGGGACAGGGGCTGCAAGAGACCCAGTACTTC
CASSVGQGLQETQYF
>NA|NA|TRBJ1-1|TRBV5-6
TGTGCCAGCAGCGGGGGGGGTAGGTTCACTGAAGCTTTCTTT
CASSGGGRFTEAFF
>NA|NA|TRBJ1-6|TRBV9
TGTGCCAGCGGGCCGACCCTTGATTCACCCCTCCACTTT
CASGPTLDSPLHF
>NA|TRBD1|TRBJ1-4|TRBV18
TGTGCCAGCTCACGCGGGACAGTTGGTACTAATGAAAAACTGTTTTTT
CASSRGTVGTNEKLFF
>NA|TRBD2|TRBJ2-1|TRBV19
TGTGCCAGTAGTATAGAAACCTCTAGCGGGGGTTCCTACAATGAGCAGTTCTTC
CASSIETSSGGSYNEQFF
>NA|NA|TRBJ1-1|TRBV7-9
TGTGCCAGCAGCTTAGTTCGGGACAATTCAGGAAGGAACACTGAAGCTTTCTTT
CASSLVRDNSGRNTEAFF
>once|NA|TRBJ1-2|TRBV2
TGTGCCAGCACCCCCGAAGAAGGGAGGTATGGCTACACCTTC
CASTPEEGRYGYTF